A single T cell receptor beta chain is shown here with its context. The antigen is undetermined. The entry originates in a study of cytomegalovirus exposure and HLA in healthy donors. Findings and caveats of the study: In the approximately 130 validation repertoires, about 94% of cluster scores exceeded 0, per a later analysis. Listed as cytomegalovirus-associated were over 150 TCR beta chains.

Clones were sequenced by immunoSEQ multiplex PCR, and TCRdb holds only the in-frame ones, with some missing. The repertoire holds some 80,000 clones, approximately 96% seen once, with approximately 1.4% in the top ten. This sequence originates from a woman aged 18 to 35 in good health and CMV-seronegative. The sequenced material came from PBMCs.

As DNA, the CDR3 is TGTGCCAGCAGCGCGCGGACTAGCGGGCAAGGCGGTAATGAGCAGTTCTTC. Translation gives CASSARTSGQGGNEQFF. The chain couples TRBV4-2 to TRBJ2-1, with 11 positions matching TRBD2. This CDR3 spans 17 amino acids. V trimming: 5 bases; J trimming: 7 bases; junction bases outside the gene matches: 13. The germline V gene encodes CDR1 LGHNA and CDR2 YNFKEQ.